This T cell receptor (beta chain) was retrieved from a study of T cells in Graves' hyperthyroidism and ophthalmopathy. This clonotype was counted a few times. The V and J ends lost 6 bases and 2 bases, in that order; junction bases with no gene match: 8. The CDR3 has 15 residues. Germline CDR1 reads LNHDA; CDR2 reads SQIVND (reference sequence). TCR beta CDR3 sequences were amplified from RNA transcripts. Primed by the HTBI set, a first-round RT-PCR was run on the TCR CDR3. MiXCR, run by TCRdb on the multiplex PCR reads, gives a single entry per CDR3 protein. The sample contains 500,000 to 650,000 distinct CDR3 sequences, about 14% of which appear only once.

The chain combines TRBV19 with TRBJ2-3; 7 nucleotides match TRBD1. The sequenced material came from blood. The sequence came from a woman in her forties or fifties with Graves' ophthalmopathy. The CDR3 loop is CASSLRDRHTDTQYF. The CDR3 nucleotides read TGTGCCAGTAGCCTCCGGGACAGACACACAGATACGCAGTATTTT.